Listed below are T cell receptor beta chains from one sample, sequenced in a study of blood T cell repertoires in COVID-19. TCRdb's table, derived via immunoSEQ multiplex PCR, lists solely in-frame clones and lacks some. The table includes over 110,000 clones, approximately 84% detected once. The material sequenced was PBMCs or T cells enriched from blood (not recorded which). The source of these receptors is a man aged 50-59 years in a cohort exposed to, infected with or recovered from COVID-19 (not recorded which). Each CDR3 is given with its conserved first and last residue. The D gene is left open where the match is weak. A row's size may be missing; if present it is once, few, many or a size class.

CDR3nt: TGTGCCAGCAGCGGCCTTGGGACAGGGGTCGGCTACACCTTC; CDR3aa: CASSGLGTGVGYTF; v_gene: TRBV9; j_gene: TRBJ1-2; d_gene: TRBD1; abundance: .
CDR3nt: TGTACCAGCAGCGTAGAGGGGGCATCGGCAGATACGCAGTATTTT; CDR3aa: CTSSVEGASADTQYF; v_gene: TRBV9; j_gene: TRBJ2-3; d_gene: TRBD1; abundance: .
CDR3nt: TGTGCCAGCAGTAACCCCGGGACAGGGTACGGCTACACCTTC; CDR3aa: CASSNPGTGYGYTF; v_gene: TRBV6-5; j_gene: TRBJ1-2; d_gene: TRBD1; abundance: .
CDR3nt: TGTGCCACCGGCTCGGGGGGTACGCAGTATTTT; CDR3aa: CATGSGGTQYF; v_gene: TRBV12-3/TRBV12-4; j_gene: TRBJ2-3; d_gene: TRBD2; abundance: .
CDR3nt: TGTGCCAGCAGCTTAGTGGACAGGGGGTACAATGAGCAGTTCTTC; CDR3aa: CASSLVDRGYNEQFF; v_gene: TRBV5-4; j_gene: TRBJ2-1; d_gene: TRBD1; abundance: once
CDR3nt: TGTGCCAGTAGTCGGACAGCGACTAACTATGGCTACACCTTC; CDR3aa: CASSRTATNYGYTF; v_gene: TRBV19; j_gene: TRBJ1-2; d_gene: .; abundance: .
CDR3nt: TGTGCCATCACCGACCTTCTAGCTAACTATGGCTACACCTTC; CDR3aa: CAITDLLANYGYTF; v_gene: TRBV10-3; j_gene: TRBJ1-2; d_gene: .; abundance: .
CDR3nt: TGTGCCACCAGTGATTGGGGACAGGGGGCGTCTACGCAGTATTTT; CDR3aa: CATSDWGQGASTQYF; v_gene: TRBV24-1; j_gene: TRBJ2-3; d_gene: TRBD1; abundance: .
CDR3nt: TGCGCCAGCAGCCAAGATTCCGGCAGGGCTGGCTACACCTTC; CDR3aa: CASSQDSGRAGYTF; v_gene: TRBV4-1; j_gene: TRBJ1-2; d_gene: .; abundance: .
CDR3nt: TGTGCCAGCAGCGTAGCTGCGCTAGCGGTATACAATGAGCAGTTCTTC; CDR3aa: CASSVAALAVYNEQFF; v_gene: TRBV9; j_gene: TRBJ2-1; d_gene: TRBD2; abundance: .
CDR3nt: TGTGCCAGCAGTTACTCAGGGGTTGAGCCCTACGAGCAGTACTTC; CDR3aa: CASSYSGVEPYEQYF; v_gene: TRBV6-5; j_gene: TRBJ2-7; d_gene: .; abundance: .
CDR3nt: TGTGCCAGCAGCCTGAGGTCCGGGACAGGGGGTTTTGGCTACACCTTC; CDR3aa: CASSLRSGTGGFGYTF; v_gene: TRBV5-4; j_gene: TRBJ1-2; d_gene: TRBD1; abundance: .
CDR3nt: TGTGCCAGCAGTTTGGGCCCCAAAACCAGCTCCTATAATTCACCCCTCCACTTT; CDR3aa: CASSLGPKTSSYNSPLHF; v_gene: TRBV28; j_gene: TRBJ1-6; d_gene: .; abundance: .
CDR3nt: TGTGCCAGCAGCTTAAGGAGCGGGGGTATACAAGAGACCCAGTACTTC; CDR3aa: CASSLRSGGIQETQYF; v_gene: TRBV7-8; j_gene: TRBJ2-5; d_gene: TRBD2; abundance: .
CDR3nt: TGTGCCAGCAGCGCCCTGGCGGGGGTAGACAATGAGCAGTTCTTC; CDR3aa: CASSALAGVDNEQFF; v_gene: TRBV11-3; j_gene: TRBJ2-1; d_gene: TRBD2; abundance: .
CDR3nt: TGTGCCAGCAGTTACTCGGGACAGGGAGATCGGCCCCAGCATTTT; CDR3aa: CASSYSGQGDRPQHF; v_gene: TRBV6-5; j_gene: TRBJ1-5; d_gene: TRBD1; abundance: .
CDR3nt: TGTGCCAGCAGCCTCGGGACTAGCGGGGTCTACGAGCAGTACTTC; CDR3aa: CASSLGTSGVYEQYF; v_gene: TRBV9; j_gene: TRBJ2-7; d_gene: TRBD2; abundance: .
CDR3nt: TGTGCCAGCAGCTTATTGAGAACTGAAGCTTTCTTT; CDR3aa: CASSLLRTEAFF; v_gene: TRBV7-9; j_gene: TRBJ1-1; d_gene: .; abundance: .
CDR3nt: TGTGCCAGCAGTGAATCAGGGTTCGGTTCACCCCTCCACTTT; CDR3aa: CASSESGFGSPLHF; v_gene: TRBV25-1; j_gene: TRBJ1-6; d_gene: .; abundance: .
CDR3nt: TGTGCCAGCAGGACAGGGGGGTCGAGAGAGCAGTACTTC; CDR3aa: CASRTGGSREQYF; v_gene: TRBV6-5; j_gene: TRBJ2-7; d_gene: TRBD1; abundance: .
CDR3nt: TGCAGCGTTGAAGGGGACAGGGTTTTTGAGCAGTTCTTC; CDR3aa: CSVEGDRVFEQFF; v_gene: TRBV29-1; j_gene: TRBJ2-1; d_gene: TRBD1; abundance: .
CDR3nt: TGCGCCAGCAGCTTGGGAACAGGGCATGGACAGCCCCAGCATTTT; CDR3aa: CASSLGTGHGQPQHF; v_gene: TRBV5-1; j_gene: TRBJ1-5; d_gene: .; abundance: .
CDR3nt: TGTGAGGGAGCTCAAGAGACCCAGTACTTC; CDR3aa: CEGAQETQYF; v_gene: TRBV18; j_gene: TRBJ2-5; d_gene: .; abundance: .
CDR3nt: TGTGCCAGCAGCTTAGTCGACAGGGGTGAGACCCAGTACTTC; CDR3aa: CASSLVDRGETQYF; v_gene: TRBV7-9; j_gene: TRBJ2-5; d_gene: TRBD1; abundance: once
CDR3nt: TGTGCCTGGAGTGTACTAGGGCAGGGGGGCTACGAGCAGTACTTC; CDR3aa: CAWSVLGQGGYEQYF; v_gene: TRBV30; j_gene: TRBJ2-7; d_gene: .; abundance: .
CDR3nt: TGTGCCAGCAGTCCCGACAGCATGAACACTGAAGCTTTCTTT; CDR3aa: CASSPDSMNTEAFF; v_gene: TRBV7-9; j_gene: TRBJ1-1; d_gene: .; abundance: .
CDR3nt: TGTGCCAGCAGCTTGCCACAGATGAGCTCTGGAAACACCATATATTTT; CDR3aa: CASSLPQMSSGNTIYF; v_gene: TRBV7-3; j_gene: TRBJ1-3; d_gene: .; abundance: .
CDR3nt: TGTGCCACTGGTAGAGGGTGGGGCACTGAAGCTTTCTTT; CDR3aa: CATGRGWGTEAFF; v_gene: TRBV7-2; j_gene: TRBJ1-1; d_gene: .; abundance: .
CDR3nt: TGTGCCAGTAGTATCCGAACAGGGCTCACAGATACGCAGTATTTT; CDR3aa: CASSIRTGLTDTQYF; v_gene: TRBV19; j_gene: TRBJ2-3; d_gene: .; abundance: .
CDR3nt: TGCGCCAGCAGCTTGGCGGGTAGCCGGGACTACGAGCAGTACTTC; CDR3aa: CASSLAGSRDYEQYF; v_gene: TRBV5-1; j_gene: TRBJ2-7; d_gene: .; abundance: .
CDR3nt: TGTGCCAGCAGCTTATTGGGGGGTGAAGCTTTCTTT; CDR3aa: CASSLLGGEAFF; v_gene: TRBV11-3; j_gene: TRBJ1-1; d_gene: .; abundance: once
CDR3nt: TGTGCCAGCAGCCCTTACTGGGGCAGGGGGACCGATGAGCAGTTCTTC; CDR3aa: CASSPYWGRGTDEQFF; v_gene: TRBV9; j_gene: TRBJ2-1; d_gene: TRBD1; abundance: .
CDR3nt: TGTGCCAGCAGTGGAAGGGGGCCGGGGGAGACCCAGTACTTC; CDR3aa: CASSGRGPGETQYF; v_gene: TRBV2; j_gene: TRBJ2-5; d_gene: TRBD1; abundance: .
CDR3nt: TGTGCTAGTGGTTCGACTAGCGGGAGGGCCCGGGTCGATGAGCAGTTCTTC; CDR3aa: CASGSTSGRARVDEQFF; v_gene: TRBV12-5; j_gene: TRBJ2-1; d_gene: TRBD2; abundance: .
CDR3nt: TGCAGCGTTGAAGATCCGGGAATTACAACTGAAAAACTGTTTTTT; CDR3aa: CSVEDPGITTEKLFF; v_gene: TRBV29-1; j_gene: TRBJ1-4; d_gene: .; abundance: .
CDR3nt: TGTGCCAGCAGGACTAGCGGGAGCGAGCAGTACTTC; CDR3aa: CASRTSGSEQYF; v_gene: TRBV6-5; j_gene: TRBJ2-7; d_gene: TRBD2; abundance: few
CDR3nt: TGTGCCAGCAGCTTATCGGAGACAGATACGCAGTATTTT; CDR3aa: CASSLSETDTQYF; v_gene: TRBV7-9; j_gene: TRBJ2-3; d_gene: .; abundance: .
CDR3nt: TGTGCCAGCAGTTACTCGATCAGCGTTATGAATTCAGAGCAGTTCTTC; CDR3aa: CASSYSISVMNSEQFF; v_gene: TRBV6-5; j_gene: TRBJ2-1; d_gene: .; abundance: .
CDR3nt: TGTGCCAGCAGCCCGGACTCTTATGGCTACACCTTC; CDR3aa: CASSPDSYGYTF; v_gene: TRBV11-2; j_gene: TRBJ1-2; d_gene: .; abundance: few
CDR3nt: TGTGCCGGCAGCCAGGAGACAGGGGTTGGGTATGGCTACACCTTC; CDR3aa: CAGSQETGVGYGYTF; v_gene: TRBV2; j_gene: TRBJ1-2; d_gene: TRBD1; abundance: .
CDR3nt: TGTGCCAGCAGCCTAGACAGGGAAGAGACCCAGTACTTC; CDR3aa: CASSLDREETQYF; v_gene: TRBV12-3/TRBV12-4; j_gene: TRBJ2-5; d_gene: TRBD1; abundance: .
CDR3nt: TGTGCCAGCTCCAGGCCGAACACTGAAGCTTTCTTT; CDR3aa: CASSRPNTEAFF; v_gene: TRBV27; j_gene: TRBJ1-1; d_gene: .; abundance: .